These 8 T cell receptor beta chains were sequenced from one sample in a study of CD8 T cells in Susac syndrome. Random hexamers were used to reverse transcribe an amount of about 0.45 to 1 ug RNA. TCRdb redid the calling of the immunoSEQ multiplex PCR reads with MiXCR, one entry per CDR3 protein. The sample has about 430,000 distinct CDR3 sequences, around 85% seen once. Sequenced input: CD8+ T cells from PBMCs. These receptors originate from a human donor with multiple sclerosis.

The chain is built from TRBV3-1 and TRBJ1-5; D not resolved. CDR1 LGHDT and CDR2 YNNKEL come from the germline V gene (reference sequence). The CDR3 covers 13 residues. The ends were cut back, 4 bases at V and 5 bases at J, with 9 bases in the middle. CDR3 bases: TGTGCCAGCAGCCTCGGAGGGTATCAGCCCCAGCATTTT. Amino acid sequence: CASSLGGYQPQHF.

J is TRBJ2-1 and V is TRBV4-1, with D unclear. Trimming shortened V by 2 bases and J by 8 bases, and 4 bases separated the two germline ends. The CDR3 extends over 11 amino acids. The germline CDR1 and CDR2 sequences are MGHRA and YSYEKL. CDR3 sequence: CASSQLYEQFF. The CDR3, as DNA: TGCGCCAGCAGCCAATTGTATGAGCAGTTCTTC.

This chain connects TRBV6-1 to TRBJ2-3, with D perhaps TRBD2 (5 bases). The CDR3 loop spans 16 amino acids. Germline CDR1 MNHNS, CDR2 SASEGT. Trimming removed 8 bases from V and 5 bases from J, with 23 bases in between. CDR3 loop: CASSNGRVDRGDTQYF. CDR3 coding DNA: TGTGCCAGCTCCAACGGGCGGGTTGACCGGGGAGATACGCAGTATTTT.

This chain joins TRBV20-1 and TRBJ2-2, with unresolved D. Trimming shortened V by 0 bases and J by 4 bases, and 21 bases separated the two germline ends. Germline assignment: CDR1 DFQATT and CDR2 SNEGSKA (reference sequence). The CDR3 covers 18 residues. The CDR3 reads CSARDSVDPGASTGELFF. DNA of the CDR3: TGCAGTGCTAGAGATTCCGTGGACCCTGGAGCCAGCACCGGGGAGCTGTTTTTT.

In its sample, this clonotype was seen a few times. This sequence joins TRBV6-1 and TRBJ2-1; D might be TRBD1 or TRBD2, each matching 5 bases. This CDR3 contains 14 residues. Trimming cost V 9 bases and J 0 bases, with 12 bases left between them. Germline V gene lookup returns CDR1 MNHNS and CDR2 SASEGT. CDR3 sequence reads: CASGDVGSYNEQFF. In DNA form, the CDR3 reads TGTGCCAGTGGGGACGTAGGCTCCTACAATGAGCAGTTCTTC.

V is TRBV27 and J is TRBJ1-5, with 7 bases identical to TRBD1. The CDR3 sequence is 13 residues long. Germline V gene lookup returns CDR1 MNHEY and CDR2 SMNVEV (reference sequence). V gave up 6 bases and J gave up 7 bases; unmatched junction bases: 6. The CDR3, as DNA: TGTGCCAGCAGCCCAGGGGGATGGCAGCCCCAGCATTTT. This gives the protein CASSPGGWQPQHF.

The chain joins TRBV25-1 to TRBJ2-1; unclear D gene. Trimming cost V 6 bases and J 8 bases, with 14 bases left between them. The CDR3 is 13 residues long. Germline V gene lookup returns CDR1 MGHDK and CDR2 SYGVNS. The CDR3 spells CASRSLGIDEQFF. CDR3 sequence (DNA): TGTGCCAGCAGGTCCTTGGGGATCGATGAGCAGTTCTTC. Full variable domain (outside the CDR3, taken from reference TRBV25-1 and TRBJ2-1): EADIYQTPRYLVIGTGKKITLECSQTMGHDKMYWYQQDPGMELHLIHYSYGVNSTEKGDLSSESTVSRIRTEHFPLTLESARPSHTSQYLCASRSLGIDEQFFGPGTRLTVL.

This chain links TRBV2 with TRBJ1-5; no definite D call. Germline V CDR1 and CDR2: SNHLY, FYNNEI. V dropped 1 base and J dropped 5 bases, with 9 bases sitting between them. This CDR3 has 14 residues. The CDR3 DNA follows: TGTGCCAGCAGTGAAGGTAACCGGGATCAGCCCCAGCATTTT. Its protein is CASSEGNRDQPQHF.